This T cell receptor beta chain appears in the sequencing data of a study of blood T cell repertoires in COVID-19. Enrolled through a virtual design, the participants were between about 18 and 100 years of age and came from about two dozen US areas. The authors' processing: Estimated nucleated cell counts came from reference gene primer amplification. Profiling relied on immunoSEQ multiplex PCR, and the TCRdb table lists in-frame clones only, not all of them. V, J and clone size were drawn from that table, and D and trimming were deduced from the DNA. The sample gives roughly 160,000 clones, roughly 88% of which show up once; about an eighth is in the top ten. Germline loops: CDR1 MNHEY, CDR2 SMNVEV (reference sequence). The junction had 3 bases not matched to a gene; V was cut back by 2 bases and J by 1 base. The CDR3 totals 15 residues.

This TCR derives from an older woman who had recovered from COVID-19. The sample comprised PBMCs or T cells enriched from blood (not recorded which). This chain links TRBV27 with TRBJ2-3; TRBD2 matches at 7 bases. CDR3 residues: CASSLIGRGTDTQYF. For the CDR3, the DNA is TGTGCCAGCAGTTTAATTGGGAGGGGCACAGATACGCAGTATTTT.